These 23 T cell receptor beta chains share one sample of origin, sequenced in a study of blood T cell repertoires in COVID-19. The data were produced by immunoSEQ multiplex PCR, yet TCRdb's version contains in-frame clones alone and is incomplete. The data show some 120,000 clones, about two thirds seen once. The material sequenced was peripheral blood. All receptors derive from a human donor with acute or convalescent COVID-19. The donor label of this sample is uncertain.

The chain joins TRBV9 to TRBJ1-2; unclear D gene. Deletions cut 0 bases from V and 3 bases from J, with 15 bases between. This CDR3 contains 16 residues. Germline V gene data show CDR1 as SGDLS and CDR2 as YYNGEE. The CDR3 nucleotides are TGTGCCAGCAGCGTAGGGGCTGCCAGTACTTACTATGGCTACACCTTC. As protein: CASSVGAASTYYGYTF.

This clone has a single count. The chain is built from TRBV6-6 and TRBJ1-1; D is perhaps TRBD1 (6 bases). This CDR3 region has 15 residues. Germline values: CDR1 MNHNY, CDR2 SVGAGI (reference sequence). The ends were cut back, 6 bases at V and 0 bases at J, with 14 bases in the middle. CDR3 amino acids: CASRSEQGLNTEAFF. For the CDR3, the DNA is TGTGCCAGCAGATCTGAACAGGGATTGAACACTGAAGCTTTCTTT.

The chain is built from TRBV6-5 and TRBJ2-1; tentative D call: TRBD1 (7 bases). The CDR3 sequence is 15 residues long. Trimming shortened V by 6 bases and J by 1 base, and 13 bases separated the two germline ends. Germline CDR1 reads MNHEY; CDR2 reads SVGAGI. The CDR3 loop is CASSHPGGSYNEQFF. CDR3 in DNA: TGTGCCAGCAGCCACCCAGGGGGGTCCTACAATGAGCAGTTCTTC.

The chain uses TRBV7-2 and TRBJ2-7; TRBD2 matches 11 bases. After removal of 7 bases from V and 3 bases from J, the junction contained 8 bases not matched to a gene. The CDR3 sequence is 15 residues long. CDR1 is SGHTA and CDR2 is FQGNSA in the germline V gene. CDR3 sequence (DNA): TGTGCCAGCAAACAATTAGCGGGGGGGTTCTACGAGCAGTACTTC. Amino acid sequence: CASKQLAGGFYEQYF.

With regard to this clone: Its ends do not fully match the called genes, so a read error is possible. The chain uses TRBV7-8 and TRBJ1-1; 10 bases map to TRBD1. The CDR3 spans 16 residues. The V gene's germline CDR1 is SGHVS and CDR2 FQNEAQ. Written as DNA, the CDR3 is TGTGCCAGCAGCTTCGGACCGGGACAGGGGAACGCTGAAGCTTTCTTT. Translated: CASSFGPGQGNAEAFF.

V usage is TRBV19 and J usage is TRBJ2-1; 9 positions match TRBD2. The V and J ends lost 1 base and 3 bases, in that order; junction bases with no gene match: 1. There are 15 residues in the CDR3. CDR1 and CDR2 from the germline V gene are LNHDA and SQIVND (reference sequence). The CDR3 reads CASSIASGDYNEQFF. DNA of the CDR3: TGTGCCAGTAGTATAGCTAGCGGGGACTACAATGAGCAGTTCTTC.

This clone has just a few counts. The chain links TRBV2 to TRBJ1-2, with D perhaps TRBD1 (5 bases). The length of the CDR3 is 15 residues. Trimming removed 6 bases at V and 4 bases at J, with 18 bases between. From germline, CDR1 is SNHLY and CDR2 FYNNEI. The CDR3 DNA reads TGTGCCAGCAGCCCCCGGGGGAGGGGTCCCTATGGCTACACCTTC. Protein: CASSPRGRGPYGYTF.

This clone came up a few times. The chain uses TRBV3-1 (or the pseudogene TRBV3-2) and TRBJ2-1; 8 bases match TRBD2. The germline CDR1 and CDR2 sequences are LGHDT and YNNKEL (reference sequence). The CDR3 has 14 residues. J lost 3 bases, V lost 5 bases, and 3 bases had no gene match. CDR3 nucleotide sequence: TGTGCCAGCAGCTTCGGGGGGGACTACAATGAGCAGTTCTTC. Amino acids: CASSFGGDYNEQFF.

J is TRBJ1-2 and V is TRBV5-6; the D gene is possibly TRBD1 (5 bases). The CDR3 consists of 13 residues. V lost 4 bases and J lost 7, with 14 bases in between. Germline-derived CDR1 and CDR2 are SGHDT and YYEEEE. CDR3 DNA sequence: TGTGCCAGCAGCCCACGGACATTTCCTGGCTACACCTTC. This sequence encodes CASSPRTFPGYTF. The whole variable domain, filled in from reference TRBV5-6 and TRBJ1-2, reads DAGVTQSPTHLIKTRGQQVTLRCSPKSGHDTVSWYQQALGQGPQFIFQYYEEEERQRGNFPDRFSGHQFPNYSSELNVNALLLGDSALYLCASSPRTFPGYTFGSGTRLTVV.

The rearrangement joins TRBV3-1 (or the pseudogene TRBV3-2) to TRBJ1-4; 10 positions match TRBD1. This CDR3 contains 16 residues. The trim removed 1 base at V and 5 bases at J, leaving 4 bases unmatched. Germline CDR1 reads LGHDT; CDR2 reads YNNKEL (reference sequence). CDR3 sequence reads: CASSQGVGQGNEKLFF. The CDR3 bases are TGTGCCAGCAGCCAAGGAGTGGGACAGGGGAATGAAAAACTGTTTTTT.

The chain links TRBV6-5 to TRBJ2-7; perhaps TRBD1 as D (7 bases). Between the trimmed V and J ends, which lost 5 bases and 6 bases, there was a span of 14 bases. The CDR3 is 13 residues long. The germline gives CDR1 MNHEY, CDR2 SVGAGI. The CDR3 nucleotides read TGTGCCAGCAGTCGAAACAGGGGAGGCGAGCAGTACGTC. This gives the protein CASSRNRGGEQYV.

The chain uses TRBV7-8 and TRBJ1-2; TRBD1 matches 8 bases. The CDR3 runs 12 residues. Trimming took 5 bases from V and 8 from J; bases not matched to a gene: 4. Germline V gene data show CDR1 as SGHVS and CDR2 as FQNEAQ. CDR3 nucleotide sequence: TGTGCCAGCAGCGTCGACAGGGGAGGCTACACCTTC. It is translated as CASSVDRGGYTF.

This clone was observed a handful of times. The chain couples TRBV5-1 to TRBJ1-1; 10 bases line up with TRBD1. V lost 4 bases and J lost 4; bases outside the gene matches: 4. Germline lookup yields CDR1 SGHRS and CDR2 YFSETQ. The CDR3 is 14 amino acids. The chain's CDR3 is CASSQGQGSTEAFF. As DNA, the CDR3 is TGCGCCAGCAGCCAGGGACAGGGGAGCACTGAAGCTTTCTTT.

V is TRBV5-6 and J is TRBJ2-7; D is unresolved. The CDR3 is 14 amino acids. V lost 0 bases and J lost 2, with 9 bases in between. The germline V gene has CDR1 SGHDT and CDR2 YYEEEE. CDR3 region: CASSLEYRAYEQYF. The CDR3 nucleotides are TGTGCCAGCAGCTTGGAATACAGAGCCTACGAGCAGTACTTC.

This rearrangement joins TRBV5-1 to TRBJ2-5, with 8 bases matching TRBD1. This CDR3 has 17 residues. J gave up 5 bases and V 0 bases, and 12 bases lay outside the gene matches. Germline CDR1 and CDR2: SGHRS and YFSETQ. The CDR3 DNA reads TGCGCCAGCAGCTTGGCCGGACAGGGCGGAGCCTTTGAGACCCAGTACTTC. This encodes CASSLAGQGGAFETQYF. The variable domain in full, with the rest retrieved from reference TRBV5-1 and TRBJ2-5, is KAGVTQTPRYLIKTRGQQVTLSCSPISGHRSVSWYQQTPGQGLQFLFEYFSETQRNKGNFPGRFSGRQFSNSRSEMNVSTLELGDSALYLCASSLAGQGGAFETQYFGPGTRLLVL.

The chain combines TRBV12-3 or TRBV12-4 with TRBJ1-2, with 8 nucleotides matching TRBD1. J gave up 5 bases and V 5 bases, and 4 bases lay outside the gene matches. CDR3 length: 13 amino acids. The CDR3 here is CASSLQGVYGYTF. CDR3 in DNA: TGTGCCAGCAGTCTACAGGGGGTGTATGGCTACACCTTC.

In its sample, this clone was seen once. J is TRBJ1-5 and V is TRBV10-2; D is unresolved. The CDR3 contains 16 residues. Germline V gene data show CDR1 as WSHSY and CDR2 as SAAADI. Trimming pared 0 bases from V and 2 bases from J, leaving 11 bases between. CDR3 sequence (DNA): TGCGCCAGCAGTGAGTCTGGGAGGGTTGGCAATCAGCCCCAGCATTTT. Translation gives CASSESGRVGNQPQHF.

The V call is TRBV14, the J call TRBJ2-5; tentative D call: TRBD2 (5 bases). Germline CDR1 is SGHDN and CDR2 is FVKESK. The V gene lost 1 base and the J gene lost 5 bases, with 14 bases spanning the gap. CDR3 length equals 15 residues. The CDR3 nucleotides are TGTGCCAGCAGCCAAGGCTACAGCGGCAGGGAGACCCAGTACTTC. It codes for CASSQGYSGRETQYF.

The V gene is TRBV28, the J gene TRBJ1-2, with TRBD1 identical over 9 bases. The CDR3 loop spans 15 amino acids. V lost 5 bases to trimming and J lost 7 bases; unmatched junction nucleotides: 11. CDR1 MDHEN and CDR2 SYDVKM come from the germline V gene. CDR3 sequence (DNA): TGTGCCAGCAGTATCCGGGACAGGGAACTCATTGGCTACACCTTC. As protein: CASSIRDRELIGYTF.

The chain combines TRBV6-5 with TRBJ2-2, with 9 bases lining up with TRBD1. The CDR3 has 14 amino acids. The V segment lost 11 bases and the J segment 3 bases; nucleotides outside the gene matches: 7. In germline, CDR1 is MNHEY, CDR2 SVGAGI. The chain's CDR3 is CASRTGDDTGELFF. CDR3 nucleotide sequence: TGTGCCTCCCGGACAGGGGACGACACCGGGGAGCTGTTTTTT.

The chain combines TRBV29-1 with TRBJ1-5, with 8 bases that match TRBD1. This CDR3 is built from 13 residues. Germline lookup yields CDR1 SQVTM and CDR2 ANQGSEA. With 4 bases clipped from V and 6 bases from J, the junction kept 5 bases outside the gene matches. The CDR3: CSVGDRGGQPQHF. DNA of the CDR3: TGCAGCGTTGGAGACAGGGGCGGTCAGCCCCAGCATTTT.

This chain connects TRBV19 to TRBJ2-7; 7 bases match TRBD2. Germline CDR1 and CDR2: LNHDA and SQIVND (reference sequence). Trimming cost V 5 bases and J 0 bases; bases outside gene matches: 13. The CDR3 length is 17 residues. The CDR3 DNA follows: TGTGCCAGTAGTCATCCGGGGGGACGTTGGAGCTCCTACGAGCAGTACTTC. Its protein is CASSHPGGRWSSYEQYF.

The chain combines TRBV2 with TRBJ1-2; the D is unclear. V was cut by 5 bases and J by 4 bases, with 20 bases left in between. Germline V gene sequence: CDR1 SNHLY, CDR2 FYNNEI. This CDR3 comprises 16 residues. The CDR3 bases are TGTGCCAGCAGTTCGCCCGGGATCCTCTCGACCTATGGCTACACCTTC. It encodes CASSSPGILSTYGYTF.